This TCR beta chain was identified in a study of blood T cell repertoires in COVID-19. Whole-study context: Donors in the United States, Italy and Spain gave samples during acute or convalescent COVID-19. The cDNA or gDNA used as material had been derived from T cells, B-cell-depleted T cells, or PBMCs.

J was trimmed by 6 bases and V by 7 bases; bases with no gene match: 11. The CDR3 is 15 amino acids. Germline CDR1 SGHRS, CDR2 YFSETQ. In the original processing: Scientists estimated how many nucleated cells there were by amplifying reference gene primers. Profiling relied on immunoSEQ multiplex PCR, and the TCRdb table lists in-frame clones only, not all of them. V and J calls plus clone size are reproduced from that table; the DNA served to infer D and trimming. Here the sample spans approximately 93,000 clones, 72% being singletons. This receptor was taken from a woman older than 75 with acute or convalescent COVID-19. This chain joins TRBV5-1 and TRBJ2-1; the match to TRBD2 covers 9 bases. Input material: peripheral blood. For the CDR3, the DNA is TGCGCCAGCCACACCTTAGCGGGGGTAGGCAATGAGCAGTTCTTC. This gives the protein CASHTLAGVGNEQFF.